The rows below give T cell receptor beta chains drawn from one sample of a study of cytomegalovirus exposure and HLA in healthy donors. Repertoires were generated with immunoSEQ multiplex PCR, while TCRdb's copy carries only in-frame clones and drops some. The data hold roughly 160,000 clones, with 79% observed a single time. The specimen was PBMCs. These receptors all come from a man aged 40-49 years in good health and CMV-seronegative. The CDR3 runs from the conserved cysteine through the conserved F or W. The D gene is left open where the match is weak. Size is omitted from some rows. Given values are once, few, many or a class for expanded clones.

clone_size j_call v_call d_call cdr3_aa cdr3_nt
- TRBJ2-6 TRBV10-3 - CAISESAGPGANGLTF TGTGCCATCAGTGAGTCAGCAGGACCTGGGGCCAACGGCCTGACTTTC
- TRBJ2-3 TRBV28 TRBD2 CASSFSRTSGERTDTQYF TGTGCCAGCAGTTTTTCTCGGACTAGCGGGGAACGCACAGATACGCAGTATTTT
once TRBJ1-5 TRBV28 TRBD1 CASSPHPGGGNQPQHF TGTGCCAGCAGTCCACATCCAGGGGGAGGAAATCAGCCCCAGCATTTT
- TRBJ2-7 TRBV13 TRBD2 CASSLGASGTYEQYF TGTGCCAGCAGCTTAGGAGCTAGCGGGACTTACGAGCAGTACTTC
- TRBJ2-1 TRBV11-2 TRBD2 CASSSPGLAPRGEQFF TGTGCCAGCAGCAGCCCAGGACTAGCGCCTCGCGGCGAGCAGTTCTTC
- TRBJ2-2 TRBV19 - CASGIPNTGELFF TGTGCCTCGGGAATCCCGAACACCGGGGAGCTGTTTTTT
- TRBJ1-1 TRBV6-5 - CASSLSPTQLNTEAFF TGTGCCAGCAGTTTAAGCCCTACTCAATTAAACACTGAAGCTTTCTTT
- TRBJ2-2 TRBV5-1 - CASSLGGSGELFF TGCGCCAGCAGCTTAGGAGGGTCCGGGGAGCTGTTTTTT
- TRBJ2-5 TRBV4-1 - CASSQGTGVRETQYF TGCGCCAGCAGCCAGGGAACGGGAGTCCGTGAGACCCAGTACTTC
- TRBJ2-1 TRBV11-2 - CASSPLGLYNEQFF TGTGCCAGCAGCCCCCTTGGCCTTTACAATGAGCAGTTCTTC
- TRBJ2-7 TRBV28 TRBD2 CASSLSSGRPGVGQYF TGTGCCAGCAGTTTATCTAGCGGGAGGCCGGGAGTCGGGCAGTACTTC
- TRBJ2-7 TRBV5-1 - CASRPSPDKSYEQYF TGCGCCAGCAGACCGTCGCCAGACAAATCCTACGAGCAGTACTTC
- TRBJ2-7 TRBV21-1 - CASSKFPYEQYF TGTGCCAGCAGCAAATTCCCTTACGAGCAGTACTTC
once TRBJ2-1 TRBV4-1 - CASRPVYSGTYNEQFF TGCGCCAGCAGACCGGTCTATAGCGGAACCTACAATGAGCAGTTCTTC
- TRBJ1-5 TRBV19 - CASSIDSHQPQHF TGTGCCAGTAGTATTGACAGCCATCAGCCCCAGCATTTT
- TRBJ2-7 TRBV7-2 - CASSLGGTAGEQYF TGTGCCAGCAGCTTAGGGGGCACGGCCGGCGAGCAGTACTTC
- TRBJ1-2 TRBV2 TRBD1 CASRLTGGSAGYTF TGTGCCAGCAGGCTTACAGGGGGCTCGGCTGGCTACACCTTC
- TRBJ2-2 TRBV5-1 - CASSSGLAANTGELFF TGCGCCAGCAGCTCGGGACTTGCCGCGAACACCGGGGAGCTGTTTTTT
once TRBJ1-2 TRBV10-3 TRBD1 CAISESGQERNGYTF TGTGCCATCAGTGAGTCCGGACAGGAGCGGAATGGCTACACCTTC
- TRBJ2-3 TRBV5-1 - CASSPGVDTQYF TGCGCCAGCAGCCCCGGGGTAGATACGCAGTATTTT
- TRBJ1-1 TRBV18 TRBD1 CASSRTGGLEAFF TGTGCCAGCTCACGGACAGGGGGTCTTGAAGCTTTCTTT
- TRBJ2-3 TRBV6-1 - CASSEVRQTDTQYF TGTGCCAGCAGTGAAGTGCGACAGACAGATACGCAGTATTTT
- TRBJ2-7 TRBV4-3 TRBD2 CASSQELAGGALEQYF TGCGCCAGCAGCCAAGAGCTAGCGGGAGGTGCTTTAGAGCAGTACTTC
- TRBJ2-7 TRBV7-8 TRBD1 CASSSGDSPYPYEQYF TGTGCCAGCAGCTCCGGGGACAGCCCGTACCCCTACGAGCAGTACTTC
- TRBJ2-1 TRBV29-1 TRBD1 CSAYAGQGGNEQFF TGCAGCGCGTACGCGGGACAGGGGGGAAATGAGCAGTTCTTC
- TRBJ2-2 TRBV4-2 - CASSQDSGTGELFF TGTGCCAGCAGCCAAGATTCCGGGACCGGGGAGCTGTTTTTT
once TRBJ2-5 TRBV30 - CAWSGGGDLVETQYF TGTGCCTGGAGTGGGGGTGGGGACTTGGTTGAGACCCAGTACTTC
- TRBJ1-5 TRBV19 - CASSTLPRQGNQPQHF TGTGCCAGTAGCACCTTACCTAGACAGGGCAATCAGCCCCAGCATTTT
- TRBJ2-2 TRBV28 - CASSLDTNTGELFF TGTGCCAGCAGCTTGGACACAAACACCGGGGAGCTGTTTTTT
- TRBJ2-2 TRBV19 - CASSKGDRDTGELFF TGTGCCAGTAGTAAGGGGGATAGAGACACCGGGGAGCTGTTTTTT
- TRBJ1-3 TRBV15 TRBD1 CATSLGGGGNTIYF TGTGCCACCAGCTTAGGGGGCGGTGGAAACACCATATATTTT
- TRBJ2-3 TRBV6-5 - CASSYGKTGDTQYF TGTGCCAGCAGTTACGGGAAGACGGGGGATACGCAGTATTTT
- TRBJ1-2 TRBV28 - CASQTGRGLYGYTF TGTGCCAGCCAAACGGGGAGGGGTTTGTATGGCTACACCTTC
- TRBJ2-3 TRBV29-1 - CSVRLTGAPDTQYF TGCAGCGTTAGGTTGACGGGAGCGCCAGATACGCAGTATTTT
- TRBJ2-3 TRBV10-3 TRBD1 CAISEANTGVAQYF TGTGCCATCAGTGAGGCGAACACAGGGGTTGCGCAGTATTTT
once TRBJ1-3 TRBV9 TRBD1 CASSDPGGSGNTIYF TGTGCCAGCAGCGACCCAGGGGGCTCTGGAAACACCATATATTTT
- TRBJ1-5 TRBV6-4 TRBD1 CASSDKRDREGQPQHF TGTGCCAGCAGTGACAAGCGGGACAGGGAAGGTCAGCCCCAGCATTTT
- TRBJ2-3 TRBV15 - CATSRDHRAGRTDTQYF TGTGCCACCAGCAGAGATCATAGGGCGGGACGCACAGATACGCAGTATTTT
- TRBJ2-5 TRBV28 TRBD2 CASSLGGRETQYF TGTGCCAGCAGTTTGGGGGGGAGGGAGACCCAGTACTTC
few TRBJ2-7 TRBV4-2 - CASSQPGETYEQYF TGTGCCAGCAGCCAACCGGGAGAGACCTACGAGCAGTACTTC
- TRBJ1-2 TRBV5-1 TRBD1 CASSGGQGDGYTF TGCGCCAGCAGCGGAGGACAGGGGGATGGCTACACCTTC
few TRBJ2-3 TRBV11-1 - CASSDRLGTNTQYF TGTGCCAGCAGTGACAGGCTGGGTACGAATACGCAGTATTTT
- TRBJ2-7 TRBV28 TRBD1 CASSPTGGMPYEQYF TGTGCCAGCAGTCCAACAGGGGGCATGCCCTACGAGCAGTACTTC
few TRBJ2-7 TRBV15 TRBD2 CATSRAVGTSGSGLHYEQYF TGTGCCACCAGCAGAGCGGTAGGGACTAGCGGGAGTGGGTTGCACTACGAGCAGTACTTC
- TRBJ1-3 TRBV5-6 - CASSFLGLLSGNTIYF TGTGCCAGCAGCTTTCTGGGACTCCTCTCTGGAAACACCATATATTTT
- TRBJ2-7 TRBV7-2 TRBD1 CASSPGTGLYEQYF TGTGCCAGCAGTCCAGGGACAGGGCTCTACGAGCAGTACTTC
- TRBJ2-7 TRBV6-1 - CASSGQKSAYEQYF TGTGCCAGCAGTGGACAGAAATCTGCCTACGAGCAGTACTTC
- TRBJ2-1 TRBV18 - CASSEATGLPIYNEQFF TGTGCCAGCTCAGAAGCTACGGGACTCCCGATCTACAATGAGCAGTTCTTC
- TRBJ2-5 TRBV5-1 TRBD2 CASSLTSGRWGETQYF TGCGCCAGCAGCCTGACTAGCGGGAGATGGGGAGAGACCCAGTACTTC
- TRBJ2-5 TRBV5-1 - CASSLDLAEETQYF TGCGCCAGCAGCTTGGATCTCGCGGAAGAGACCCAGTACTTC
once TRBJ2-7 TRBV28 - CASSRETEQYF TGTGCCAGCAGCCGAGAAACCGAGCAGTACTTC